The TCR beta chain described here comes from a study of T cells in Graves' hyperthyroidism and ophthalmopathy. V gave up 7 bases and J gave up 5 bases, with 16 bases separating them. The CDR3 sequence is 13 residues long. Germline V CDR1 and CDR2: SGHRS, YFSETQ. This clonotype was picked up many times. Uncontrolled infection, other autoimmune disease, pregnancy or lactation barred patients from enrollment. There were TCR beta CDR3 regions amplified from RNA transcripts. A first-round RT-PCR of the TCR CDR3 used the HTBI primer set. TCRdb reprocessed the multiplex PCR reads via MiXCR and lists one record per CDR3 protein. Among 90,000 to 120,000 distinct CDR3 sequences listed, approximately 16% were seen once.

V is TRBV5-1 and J is TRBJ2-7; perhaps D is TRBD1 or TRBD2 (5 bases each). The TCR comes from a woman between 50 and 59 years old with Graves' hyperthyroidism. The specimen sequenced was blood. The DNA of the CDR3 is TGCGCCAGCGCTCTACTAGGGACCGACGAGCAGTACTTC. Amino acid sequence: CASALLGTDEQYF.